The entry that follows covers one T cell receptor (beta chain) sequence. The record originates from a study of blood T cell repertoires in COVID-19. Study information: Acute-phase and convalescent COVID-19 samples originated in the United States, Italy and Spain. The analysed material was cDNA or gDNA that came from T cells, B-cell-depleted T cells, or PBMCs.

Original processing methods: Quantification of nucleated cells was approximated via reference gene primer amplification. TCRdb's copy holds only in-frame clones and misses some; the assay was immunoSEQ multiplex PCR. For V, J and clone size, that table is used; D and trimming come from the DNA. The sample yields some 71,000 clones, about nine tenths seen once. The CDR3 length is 14 residues. V gave up 5 bases and J gave up 4 bases; unmatched junction bases: 6. Germline assignment: CDR1 MNHEY and CDR2 SVGAGI. The sequencing sample was made of peripheral blood. The receptor was derived from a woman aged 18-30 years with acute or convalescent COVID-19. V gene TRBV6-5 combines with J gene TRBJ2-7; 9 bases map to TRBD1. The chain's CDR3 is CASSPGTGIYEQYF. The CDR3 nucleotides read TGTGCCAGCAGTCCCGGGACAGGGATTTACGAGCAGTACTTC.